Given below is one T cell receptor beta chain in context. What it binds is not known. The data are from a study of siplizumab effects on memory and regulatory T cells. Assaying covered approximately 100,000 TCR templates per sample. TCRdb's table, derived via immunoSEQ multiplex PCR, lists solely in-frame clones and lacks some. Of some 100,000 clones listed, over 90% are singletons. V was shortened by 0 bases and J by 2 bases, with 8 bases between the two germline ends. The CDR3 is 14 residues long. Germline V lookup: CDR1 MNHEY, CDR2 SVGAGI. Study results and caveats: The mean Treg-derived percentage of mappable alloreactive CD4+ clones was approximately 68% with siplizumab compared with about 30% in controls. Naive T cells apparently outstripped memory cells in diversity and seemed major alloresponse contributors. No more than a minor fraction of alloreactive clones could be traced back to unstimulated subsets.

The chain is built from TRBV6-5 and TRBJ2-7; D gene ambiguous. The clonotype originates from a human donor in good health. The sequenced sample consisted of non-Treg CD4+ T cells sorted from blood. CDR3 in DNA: TGTGCCAGCAGTTACTCCAGAGTCCCCTACGAGCAGTACTTC. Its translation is CASSYSRVPYEQYF.